What follows are 16 T cell receptor beta chains derived from one specimen sequenced in a study of T-cell reconstitution after alpha-beta-depleted transplantation in children (dated by TCRdb to about 2016). This specimen's treatment or condition label, per the study, means: allogeneic hematopoietic cell transplantation with graft depleted of TCRalphabeta T cells and CD19 B cells. Receptor amplification or capture employed PCR. The sequencer listed for this sample is Illumina HiSeq 2500. Molecular barcoding was employed in the preparation of TCR libraries, with unique molecular identifiers being used to normalize TCRbeta repertoire quantification. TCRdb trimmed the raw reads at Q25, called clones with MiXCR and kept productive beta chains. When rows share a CDR3 protein, they turn into one entry using the most common DNA and genes. A total of 240,000 or so distinct CDR3 sequences appear in this sample, approximately 8.9% of them only once. The top ten clones comprise approximately 6% of the sample.

The sample in question was PBMCs, mostly from graft donor cells, obtained 180 days after TCRalphabeta/CD19-depleted stem cell transplant. These receptor sequences come from a male patient between 5 and 17 years old who had a stem cell transplant for acute lymphoblastic leukemia, so the T cells may come from the graft donor.

This clonotype was seen at least ten times. The chain employs TRBV7-9 and TRBJ2-1; TRBD1 matches 10 bases. V shed 6 bases, J shed 10 bases, and the junction held 9 bases outside the gene matches. Per the germline V gene, CDR1 is SEHNR and CDR2 is FQNEAQ (reference sequence). The CDR3 length is 14 residues. Here the CDR3 DNA reads TGTGCCAGCAGACCCGGACAGGGGGTGGGGGAGCAGTTCTTC. It encodes CASRPGQGVGEQFF. Together with reference TRBV7-9 and TRBJ2-1, the CDR3 gives the full variable domain: DTGVSQNPRHKITKRGQNVTFRCDPISEHNRLYWYRQTLGQGPEFLTYFQNEAQLEKSRLLSDRFSAERPKGSFSTLEIQRTEQGDSAMYLCASRPGQGVGEQFFGPGTRLTVL.

This clonotype was recorded at least ten times. The chain couples TRBV5-6 to TRBJ2-1, with 13 positions matching TRBD2. V gave up 2 bases and J gave up 4 bases; unmatched junction bases: 9. The germline V gene has CDR1 SGHDT and CDR2 YYEEEE. The length of the CDR3 is 18 residues. The CDR3: CASSFQGLAGPLYNEQFF. The CDR3 DNA reads as TGTGCCAGCAGCTTTCAGGGACTAGCGGGGCCCCTATACAATGAGCAGTTCTTC.

This clonotype appeared many times. The V and J genes are TRBV29-1 and TRBJ1-1; D gene uncertain. The V and J ends lost 5 bases and 4 bases respectively, with 8 bases between them. Germline V gene sequence: CDR1 SQVTM, CDR2 ANQGSEA. The CDR3 extends over 11 amino acids. The CDR3 loop is CSVKGTTEAFF. The DNA for the CDR3 is TGCAGCGTTAAGGGTACCACTGAAGCTTTCTTT.

Comment on this clonotype: A read error may explain this, as a much larger clone is one base away. J is TRBJ2-1 and V is TRBV12-3 or TRBV12-4, with D maybe TRBD2 (5 bases). This CDR3 is 13 amino acids long. Between the trimmed V and J ends, which lost 4 bases and 7 bases, there was a span of 11 bases. CDR3: CASSSTIGNEQFF. The CDR3 DNA sequence: TGTGCCAGCAGTTCGACTATCGGAAATGAGCAGTTCTTC.

In its sample, this clonotype was seen many times. The chain recombines TRBV5-1 with TRBJ2-1, with TRBD2 matching 7 bases. The length of the CDR3 is 16 residues. J gave up 3 bases and V 1 base, and 7 bases lay outside the gene matches. Germline CDR1 SGHRS, CDR2 YFSETQ. The CDR3 is CASSLMGGTFYNEQFF. The CDR3 bases are TGCGCCAGCAGCTTGATGGGAGGGACCTTCTACAATGAGCAGTTCTTC.

This clonotype was counted at least ten times. This sequence joins TRBV10-3 and TRBJ2-5; 7 bases line up with TRBD1. Germline V gives CDR1 ENHRY, CDR2 SYGVKD. This CDR3 comprises 13 residues. J gave up 2 bases and V 6 bases, and 3 bases lay outside the gene matches. Written as DNA, the CDR3 is TGTGCCATCAGACAGGGGTCACAAGAGACCCAGTACTTC. Protein product: CAIRQGSQETQYF.

The chain carries TRBV12-3 or TRBV12-4 and TRBJ1-2; 8 bases map to TRBD1. The CDR3 loop spans 16 amino acids. Losses at the gene ends were 5 bases for V and 5 bases for J; bases not matched to a gene: 13. The CDR3 DNA reads as TGTGCCAGCAGTCGTACCGGGACAGGAGGTAGATATGGCTACACCTTC. This encodes CASSRTGTGGRYGYTF.

This clonotype has at least ten counts. The J gene is TRBJ2-7, the V gene TRBV5-5; D tentatively fits TRBD1 or TRBD2 (5 bases each). Germline CDR1 SGHKS, CDR2 YYEKEE (reference sequence). V lost 4 bases, J lost 3 bases, and 20 bases lay in between. The length of the CDR3 is 16 residues. The CDR3 DNA is TGTGCCAGCAGCCCCTCCCTGAGAGGGGTGAACTACGAGCAGTACTTC. Protein product: CASSPSLRGVNYEQYF. Drawing the rest from reference TRBV5-5 and TRBJ2-7, the complete variable domain is DAGVTQSPTHLIKTRGQQVTLRCSPISGHKSVSWYQQVLGQGPQFIFQYYEKEERGRGNFPDRFSARQFPNYSSELNVNALLLGDSALYLCASSPSLRGVNYEQYFGPGTRLTVT.

The CDR3: CSVHSGERPGGQYF. The DNA of the CDR3 is TGCAGCGTTCACAGCGGGGAACGACCTGGGGGGCAGTACTTC. The rearrangement links TRBV29-1 to TRBJ2-7, with 7 bases lining up with TRBD2. Trimming removed 5 bases from V and 9 bases from J; junction bases left unmatched: 16. Germline V gene data show CDR1 as SQVTM and CDR2 as ANQGSEA. This CDR3 has 14 residues.

A remark on this clonotype: Possible read error: a much larger clone is one base away. The V call is TRBV18, the J call TRBJ2-6, with D possibly matching TRBD2 (6 bases). This CDR3 is 16 amino acids long. V was clipped by 0 bases and J by 6 bases, with 12 bases between them. The germline V gene encodes CDR1 KGHSH and CDR2 LQKENI. The CDR3, as DNA: TGTGCCAGCTCACCACCGGAGGGGCCCGTGGCCAACGTCCTGACTTTC. It codes for CASSPPEGPVANVLTF.

This clonotype was recorded at least ten times. V usage is TRBV3-1 and J usage is TRBJ1-4; TRBD1 agrees at 8 bases. The CDR3 totals 15 residues. V lost 4 bases, J lost 7 bases, and 8 bases stayed unmatched. From germline, CDR1 is LGHDT and CDR2 YNNKEL (reference sequence). The CDR3 protein is CASSLKQGAGEKLFF. The CDR3 DNA is TGTGCCAGCAGCCTGAAGCAGGGGGCAGGTGAAAAACTGTTTTTT.

This clonotype has ten or more counts. The chain links TRBV4-1 to TRBJ1-2; D call uncertain. The V end was cut by 4 bases, the J end by 4 bases, with 16 bases between. The CDR3 runs 15 residues. In germline, CDR1 is MGHRA, CDR2 YSYEKL. CDR3 DNA: TGCGCCAGCAGCCTACTAACAGAGGGAATCTATGGCTACACCTTC. Protein sequence: CASSLLTEGIYGYTF.

This clonotype was observed at least ten times. The CDR3 coding sequence is TGTGCCAGCAGCCAAGGGACAGGGGGAAGCAATCAGCCCCAGCATTTT. This gives the protein CASSQGTGGSNQPQHF. This sequence joins TRBV4-2 and TRBJ1-5, with 10 bases that match TRBD1. CDR1 and CDR2 (germline): LGHNA, YNFKEQ. Trimming removed 1 base from V and 1 base from J; junction bases left unmatched: 1. The CDR3 extends over 16 amino acids.

This clonotype was seen many times. The rearrangement joins TRBV12-3 or TRBV12-4 to TRBJ2-7, with 10 bases matching TRBD1. This CDR3 is built from 15 residues. J lost 6 bases, V lost 3 bases, and 8 bases had no gene match. The CDR3, as DNA: TGTGCCAGCAGTTTTATCCGACAGGGGGCTCGCGAGCAGTACTTC. It specifies CASSFIRQGAREQYF.

The chain recombines TRBV4-1 with TRBJ2-1, with TRBD2 matching 8 bases. Germline assignment: CDR1 MGHRA and CDR2 YSYEKL. CDR3 length equals 17 residues. J lost 2 bases, V lost 4 bases, and 10 bases had no gene match. DNA for the CDR3: TGCGCCAGCAGCCGTCAAAGCGGGAGAGGGGCCTACAATGAGCAGTTCTTC. Its translation: CASSRQSGRGAYNEQFF.

In its sample, this clonotype was seen many times. This chain uses TRBV5-1 with TRBJ1-2; D is perhaps TRBD1 (5 bases). V was clipped by 0 bases and J by 4 bases, with 10 bases between them. Per germline, CDR1 SGHRS and CDR2 YFSETQ. The length of the CDR3 is 14 residues. The CDR3 DNA is TGCGCCAGCAGCTTGGGGGACGCCAGCTATGGCTACACCTTC. Amino acid sequence: CASSLGDASYGYTF. Drawing the rest from reference TRBV5-1 and TRBJ1-2, the complete variable domain is KAGVTQTPRYLIKTRGQQVTLSCSPISGHRSVSWYQQTPGQGLQFLFEYFSETQRNKGNFPGRFSGRQFSNSRSEMNVSTLELGDSALYLCASSLGDASYGYTFGSGTRLTVV.